The 32 T cell receptor beta chains below come from one sample, sequenced in a study of T cell changes during pregnancy in multiple sclerosis. Produced via immunoSEQ multiplex PCR; TCRdb's table is partial and in-frame only. The sample records about 59,000 clones, roughly 91% being singletons. The input for sequencing was peripheral blood, taken in the third trimester of pregnancy. These receptor sequences come from a female donor in good health, enrolled as a control in a pregnancy study.

This clone has a handful of counts. The rearrangement links TRBV7-8 to TRBJ2-7, with D possibly matching TRBD2 (5 bases). CDR1 is SGHVS and CDR2 is FQNEAQ in the germline V gene. Trimming removed 0 bases at V and 1 base at J, with 10 bases between. This CDR3 is built from 15 residues. The CDR3 here is CASSLARVQSYEQYF. Written as DNA, the CDR3 is TGTGCCAGCAGCTTAGCGAGGGTCCAATCCTACGAGCAGTACTTC.

J is TRBJ1-6 and V is TRBV11-3; 7 positions match TRBD1. Per the germline V gene, CDR1 is SGHNT and CDR2 is YENEEA. With 5 bases clipped from V and 9 bases from J, the junction kept 7 bases outside the gene matches. The CDR3 loop spans 14 amino acids. CDR3 nucleotides: TGTGCCAGCAGCCTTGGACAGGACGGTTCACCCCTCCACTTT. This gives the protein CASSLGQDGSPLHF. The full variable domain, completed using reference TRBV11-3 and TRBJ1-6, is EAGVVQSPRYKIIEKKQPVAFWCNPISGHNTLYWYLQNLGQGPELLIRYENEEAVDDSQLPKDRFSAERLKGVDSTLKIQPAELGDSAVYLCASSLGQDGSPLHFGNGTRLTVT.

The chain has TRBV6-5 and TRBJ1-1, with D perhaps TRBD1 (5 bases). The CDR3 covers 14 residues. The germline V and J ends were trimmed by 6 bases and 7 bases, with 18 bases remaining between them. Germline CDR1 and CDR2: MNHEY and SVGAGI. CDR3 coding DNA: TGTGCCAGCAGCTTCCAGGACACAGATGGTGAAGCTTTCTTT. Translation: CASSFQDTDGEAFF.

The rearrangement joins TRBV5-5 to TRBJ1-1; D call uncertain. Looked up from germline, CDR1 is SGHKS and CDR2 is YYEKEE (reference sequence). V dropped 1 base and J dropped 1 base, with 5 bases sitting between them. This CDR3 contains 13 residues. The DNA for the CDR3 is TGTGCCAGCAGCTTGCTTTGGAACACTGAAGCTTTCTTT. This codes for CASSLLWNTEAFF.

The J gene is TRBJ1-1, the V gene TRBV7-2, with 7 bases aligning to TRBD1. This CDR3 region has 15 residues. The V and J ends lost 3 bases and 1 base, in that order; junction bases with no gene match: 5. Per germline, CDR1 SGHTA and CDR2 FQGNSA. CDR3 loop: CASSLGQPKNTEAFF. CDR3 nucleotide sequence: TGTGCCAGCAGCTTGGGACAGCCAAAGAACACTGAAGCTTTCTTT.

CDR3 in DNA: TGTGCCAGCAGCGACAGCCGCGGCTACACCTTC. This encodes CASSDSRGYTF. V and J are TRBV6-6 and TRBJ1-2; D possibly corresponds to TRBD1 (5 bases). The CDR3 extends over 11 amino acids. Trimming pared 6 bases from V and 8 bases from J, leaving 10 bases between. The germline V gene encodes CDR1 MNHNY and CDR2 SVGAGI (reference sequence).

This chain connects TRBV5-6 to TRBJ1-4, with 9 bases matching TRBD1. Germline CDR1 SGHDT, CDR2 YYEEEE. The CDR3 loop spans 16 amino acids. Unmatched junction bases numbered 5, after V lost 0 bases and J lost 5 bases. CDR3 in DNA: TGTGCCAGCAGCTTGGATACAGGGGGCCTAAATGAAAAACTGTTTTTT. It encodes CASSLDTGGLNEKLFF.

In its sample, this clone was seen once. The chain combines TRBV9 with TRBJ1-2; D gene uncertain. V gave up 4 bases and J gave up 2 bases, with 15 bases separating them. The CDR3 contains 15 residues. Germline lookup yields CDR1 SGDLS and CDR2 YYNGEE. In DNA, the CDR3 is TGTGCCAGCAGCCCTCCGACGGGGAACAACTATGGCTACACCTTC. The encoded protein is CASSPPTGNNYGYTF. Variable domain in full (rest from reference TRBV9 and TRBJ1-2): DSGVTQTPKHLITATGQRVTLRCSPRSGDLSVYWYQQSLDQGLQFLIQYYNGEERAKGNILERFSAQQFPDLHSELNLSSLELGDSALYFCASSPPTGNNYGYTFGSGTRLTVV.

The chain couples TRBV30 to TRBJ1-3; a possible D gene is TRBD1 (5 bases). Germline CDR1 GTSNPN, CDR2 SVGIG (reference sequence). With 3 bases removed from V and 5 bases from J, the gap between germline ends came to 26 bases. The CDR3 is 18 residues long. The CDR3 spells CAWSPTRDPRGGRNTIYF. CDR3 coding DNA: TGTGCCTGGAGCCCAACCCGGGATCCAAGGGGAGGTAGAAACACCATATATTTT.

The chain employs TRBV10-3 and TRBJ2-1; 8 nucleotides agree with TRBD2. The CDR3 has 15 residues. With 6 bases clipped from V and 0 bases from J, the junction kept 4 bases outside the gene matches. CDR1 ENHRY and CDR2 SYGVKD come from the germline V gene. This CDR3 reads CAISGGGNSYNEQFF. The CDR3 DNA follows: TGTGCCATCAGCGGCGGGGGGAACTCCTACAATGAGCAGTTCTTC.

V usage is TRBV5-1 and J usage is TRBJ2-1; 9 bases agree with TRBD2. Germline CDR1 is SGHRS and CDR2 is YFSETQ. There are 17 residues in the CDR3. V gave up 0 bases and J gave up 13 bases; unmatched junction bases: 17. In DNA form, the CDR3 reads TGCGCCAGCAGCTTGGCCGGGCGTCAGAGTCTAGCGGGACCTCAGTTCTTC. Protein: CASSLAGRQSLAGPQFF.

The chain joins TRBV2 to TRBJ2-7; TRBD1 might be the D (6 bases). Germline CDR1 is SNHLY and CDR2 is FYNNEI. V was trimmed by 5 bases and J by 7 bases, leaving 21 bases between them. The CDR3 is 15 residues long. This CDR3 reads CASSPPGTRVMEQYF. The CDR3 DNA sequence: TGTGCCAGCAGTCCCCCGGGGACAAGGGTAATGGAGCAGTACTTC.

The V and J genes are TRBV5-7 and TRBJ1-4, with TRBD1 identical over 7 bases. TRBV5-7 falls under the ORF class, with uncertain function. The CDR3 sequence is 15 residues long. Trimming at V came to 4 bases and at J to 2 bases, leaving 5 bases not matched to a gene. The CDR3, as DNA: TGTGCCAGCAGCCCCCCGACAGGGACTAATGAAAAACTGTTTTTT. This translates into CASSPPTGTNEKLFF.

The chain is built from TRBV10-1 and TRBJ1-1, with D perhaps matching TRBD1 (5 bases). The CDR3 has 14 residues. CDR1 is WNHNN and CDR2 is SYGVQD in the germline V gene (reference sequence). The V end lost 6 bases, the J end lost 4 bases, and 15 bases lay between the germline ends. The CDR3 region has the DNA TGCGCCAGCAGCCCTGAGGTAGGGGTCACTGAAGCTTTCTTT. It codes for CASSPEVGVTEAFF.

As DNA, the CDR3 is TGTGCCTGGAGTGTTTTGTACCTAGCGGGAGTCGGCAATGAGCAGTTCTTC. It yields the protein CAWSVLYLAGVGNEQFF. This rearrangement joins TRBV30 to TRBJ2-1, with 10 bases aligning to TRBD2. The trim removed 0 bases at V and 6 bases at J, leaving 11 bases unmatched. This CDR3 is 17 amino acids long. CDR1 and CDR2 (germline): GTSNPN, SVGIG (reference sequence).

This clone was picked up a small number of times. The V call is TRBV6-5, the J call TRBJ1-1; maybe TRBD1 (6 bases). This CDR3 contains 12 residues. The V and J ends lost 7 bases and 8 bases respectively, with 14 bases between them. CDR1 and CDR2 (germline): MNHEY, SVGAGI. The CDR3: CASTPGGAEAFF. CDR3 in DNA: TGTGCCAGCACTCCCGGGGGGGCAGAAGCTTTCTTT.

The V gene is TRBV5-4, the J gene TRBJ2-1; TRBD1 matches 7 bases. The CDR3 is made up of 15 amino acids. V lost 0 bases, J lost 2 bases, and 2 bases stayed unmatched. CDR1 SGHNT and CDR2 YYREEE come from the germline V gene (reference sequence). The CDR3 spells CASSLVGGAYNEQFF. The CDR3 DNA reads as TGTGCCAGCAGCTTGGTAGGGGGCGCCTACAATGAGCAGTTCTTC.

The gene calls are TRBV18 and TRBJ2-7; 9 bases match TRBD2. The J segment lost 7 bases and the V segment lost 4 bases, leaving 14 bases of the junction unmatched. The CDR3 has 16 amino acids. CDR1 is KGHSH and CDR2 is LQKENI in the germline V gene. The CDR3, as DNA: TGTGCCAGCTCACAGCCGGGCCTAGCGGGACCTTCTGAGCAGTACTTC. It translates to CASSQPGLAGPSEQYF.

The chain has TRBV11-3 and TRBJ1-1; tentatively, D is TRBD1 (5 bases). V was pared by 11 bases and J by 8 bases, with 15 bases between. CDR1 SGHNT and CDR2 YENEEA come from the germline V gene. CDR3 size: 11 residues. The CDR3 bases are TGTGCCTCAGGGAGCGGGGCCGAAGCTTTCTTT. This gives the protein CASGSGAEAFF.

The rearrangement links TRBV2 to TRBJ2-3; 9 positions match TRBD2. J lost 5 bases, V lost 8 bases, and 11 bases had no gene match. The CDR3 consists of 15 residues. CDR1 is SNHLY, CDR2 FYNNEI, per germline. The DNA for the CDR3 is TGTGCCAGCGCGGGAGGGCCCGGCGGAGTAGATACGCAGTATTTT. This codes for CASAGGPGGVDTQYF.

This clone showed up just a few times. The V and J genes are TRBV19 and TRBJ2-3, with D tentatively TRBD2 (5 bases). V was clipped by 8 bases and J by 6 bases, with 12 bases between them. CDR1 LNHDA and CDR2 SQIVND come from the germline V gene (reference sequence). The CDR3 has 12 residues. In DNA form, the CDR3 reads TGTGCCAGTGGAGGTGGGGTCGATACGCAGTATTTT. It is translated as CASGGGVDTQYF.

This chain connects TRBV6-1 to TRBJ1-2, with TRBD1 identical over 7 bases. Per the germline V gene, CDR1 is MNHNS and CDR2 is SASEGT. The CDR3 is 13 amino acids. After removal of 4 bases from V and 7 bases from J, the junction contained 6 bases not matched to a gene. CDR3 DNA: TGTGCCAGCAGTGTGACAGGGTTTGGTGGCTACACCTTC. This gives the protein CASSVTGFGGYTF.

The genes are TRBV10-2 and TRBJ2-6; D is ambiguous. The CDR3 consists of 16 residues. From germline, CDR1 is WSHSY and CDR2 SAAADI. V lost 4 bases, J lost 0 bases, and 10 bases lay in between. CDR3 region: CASSGRLDSGANVLTF. CDR3 sequence (DNA): TGCGCCAGCAGTGGGCGACTCGACTCTGGGGCCAACGTCCTGACTTTC.

This chain joins TRBV18 and TRBJ2-3; TRBD1 matches 8 bases. This CDR3 region has 15 residues. The V gene end was trimmed by 4 bases and the J gene end by 0 bases; junction bases not matched to a gene: 3. The V gene's germline CDR1 is KGHSH and CDR2 LQKENI. CDR3 nucleotide sequence: TGTGCCAGCTCACGGGACAGGACGAGCACAGATACGCAGTATTTT. The encoded protein is CASSRDRTSTDTQYF.

The chain joins TRBV2 to TRBJ1-1; D remains unclear. CDR1 SNHLY and CDR2 FYNNEI come from the germline V gene. Trimming removed 4 bases at V and 1 base at J, with 13 bases between. This CDR3 is built from 15 residues. Here the CDR3 reads CASSGTFDSNTEAFF. In DNA form, the CDR3 reads TGTGCCAGCAGTGGGACTTTCGATTCGAACACTGAAGCTTTCTTT.

V usage is TRBV30 and J usage is TRBJ1-1; maybe TRBD1 (6 bases). Germline assignment: CDR1 GTSNPN and CDR2 SVGIG (reference sequence). Trimming took off 3 bases at V and 6 bases at J, with 20 bases between the two ends. The CDR3 has 15 amino acids. Here the CDR3 reads CAWSATLTGPAEAFF. In DNA, the CDR3 is TGTGCCTGGAGCGCTACTTTAACAGGGCCGGCTGAAGCTTTCTTT.

This clone has just one count. This rearrangement joins TRBV6-5 to TRBJ1-2; a weak D match, TRBD1 (6 bases). The CDR3 spans 12 residues. Germline V gene lookup returns CDR1 MNHEY and CDR2 SVGAGI. V shed 5 bases and J shed 4 bases, with 8 bases lying between them. As DNA, the CDR3 is TGTGCCAGCAGTACGGACAGCTATGGCTACACCTTC. This sequence encodes CASSTDSYGYTF.

The V call is TRBV2, the J call TRBJ1-2; TRBD1 aligns across 7 bases. V trimming: 3 bases; J trimming: 5 bases; junction bases outside the gene matches: 15. CDR3 size: 17 residues. The germline CDR1 and CDR2 sequences are SNHLY and FYNNEI. Here the CDR3 reads CASSEKGTARGKYGYTF. The CDR3 DNA sequence: TGTGCCAGCAGTGAGAAAGGGACAGCCAGGGGAAAGTATGGCTACACCTTC.

The chain is built from TRBV27 and TRBJ2-1; 9 bases agree with TRBD2. The CDR3 loop spans 16 amino acids. CDR1 and CDR2 (germline): MNHEY, SMNVEV (reference sequence). V lost 6 bases to trimming and J lost 0 bases; unmatched junction nucleotides: 6. The CDR3 coding sequence is TGTGCCAGCAGAGAACTTAGCGGGAGCTCCTACAATGAGCAGTTCTTC. This sequence encodes CASRELSGSSYNEQFF.

The gene calls are TRBV7-9 and TRBJ1-5, with D possibly being TRBD1 (6 bases). CDR1 is SEHNR, CDR2 FQNEAQ, per germline (reference sequence). This CDR3 region has 13 residues. V gave up 3 bases and J gave up 7 bases, with 10 bases separating them. CDR3 DNA sequence: TGTGCCAGCAGCTTCGGACAGAACCAGCCCCAGCATTTT. Translating gives CASSFGQNQPQHF.

The chain links TRBV25-1 to TRBJ1-2; TRBD1 matches 9 bases. This CDR3 comprises 15 residues. The germline V gene has CDR1 MGHDK and CDR2 SYGVNS. J lost 5 bases, V lost 8 bases, and 12 bases had no gene match. The CDR3 nucleotides are TGTGCCAGCTACCTTACCGGGACAGGGATTTATGGCTACACCTTC. Protein: CASYLTGTGIYGYTF.

This CDR3 is CASSDVAREAGNTIYF. The CDR3 DNA reads as TGTGCCAGCAGTGACGTCGCCAGGGAAGCTGGAAACACCATATATTTT. The chain combines TRBV25-1 with TRBJ1-3; a weak D match, TRBD1 (5 bases). Trimming took off 3 bases at V and 2 bases at J, with 14 bases between the two ends. The CDR3 is 16 residues long. The germline CDR1 and CDR2 sequences are MGHDK and SYGVNS.